Listed below are T cell receptor beta chains from one sample, sequenced in a study of cytomegalovirus exposure and HLA in healthy donors. Here immunoSEQ multiplex PCR was the method, and the copy in TCRdb shows in-frame clones only, minus some. The table includes approximately 75,000 clones, around 80% detected once. Sequencing was carried out using PBMCs. The receptors here all came from a man in his 70s in good health and CMV-seropositive. Each CDR3 is given with its conserved first and last residue. D genes are given only for firm matches. Only part of the rows carry a size: once, few, many, or a class if the clone is expanded.

D gene | clone size | J gene | V gene | CDR3 length | CDR3 protein | CDR3 DNA
. | once | TRBJ1-5 | TRBV19 | 13 | CASNTGFNQPQHF | TGTGCCAGTAACACAGGTTTCAATCAGCCCCAGCATTTT
. | . | TRBJ2-5 | TRBV6-1 | 13 | CASSDYRIGPQYF | TGTGCCAGCAGTGATTACAGGATAGGGCCCCAGTACTTC
. | . | TRBJ2-7 | TRBV5-1 | 15 | CASSLAPGLRYEQYF | TGCGCCAGCAGCTTGGCGCCAGGGCTCCGGTACGAGCAGTACTTC
TRBD2 | once | TRBJ2-1 | TRBV25-1 | 15 | CACSELSGGDNEQFF | TGTGCCTGCAGTGAATTGAGCGGGGGGGATAATGAGCAGTTCTTC
TRBD1 | few | TRBJ2-5 | TRBV7-2 | 15 | CASSLAPRGRETQYF | TGTGCCAGCAGCTTAGCACCCAGGGGGCGGGAGACCCAGTACTTC
. | . | TRBJ2-7 | TRBV2 | 12 | CASSEALLGNYF | TGTGCCAGCAGTGAAGCCTTACTAGGGAATTACTTC
. | . | TRBJ1-1 | TRBV15 | 13 | CATSRPGNTEAFF | TGTGCCACCAGCAGACCCGGGAACACTGAAGCTTTCTTT
TRBD1 | . | TRBJ2-7 | TRBV6-5 | 15 | CASSSAQGDSYEQYF | TGTGCCAGCAGTTCGGCACAGGGGGACTCCTACGAGCAGTACTTC
TRBD1 | . | TRBJ2-7 | TRBV5-1 | 14 | CASSRGQESYEQYF | TGCGCCAGCAGCAGGGGACAGGAGTCCTACGAGCAGTACTTC
TRBD2 | . | TRBJ2-7 | TRBV11-2 | 15 | CASSSLAGGTYEQYF | TGTGCCAGCAGCTCACTAGCGGGGGGTACCTACGAGCAGTACTTC
TRBD2 | few | TRBJ2-4 | TRBV7-9 | 17 | CASSANRLAGVINIQYF | TGTGCCAGCAGCGCGAATCGACTAGCGGGAGTGATAAACATTCAGTACTTC
TRBD1 | . | TRBJ1-5 | TRBV28 | 20 | CASRPNPTTGGYRSNQPQHF | TGTGCCAGCAGACCTAACCCCACGACAGGGGGTTATAGGAGCAATCAGCCCCAGCATTTT
TRBD1 | . | TRBJ1-3 | TRBV11-3 | 15 | CASSPWTGLWNTIYF | TGTGCCAGCAGCCCCTGGACAGGGCTTTGGAACACCATATATTTT
. | . | TRBJ2-2 | TRBV7-2 | 14 | CASTWGRNTGELFF | TGTGCCAGCACCTGGGGCAGGAACACCGGGGAGCTGTTTTTT
TRBD2 | . | TRBJ2-7 | TRBV18 | 14 | CASSRLADTYEQYF | TGTGCCAGCTCACGACTAGCGGACACCTACGAGCAGTACTTC
. | . | TRBJ2-1 | TRBV9 | 15 | CASSVVGGPYNEQFF | TGTGCCAGCAGCGTAGTGGGGGGGCCTTACAATGAGCAGTTCTTC
. | . | TRBJ2-3 | TRBV9 | 13 | CASSVQGTDTQYF | TGTGCCAGCAGCGTACAGGGAACAGATACGCAGTATTTT
TRBD2 | . | TRBJ2-5 | TRBV10-3 | 15 | CAIGGRAGVEETQYF | TGTGCCATCGGGGGTCGAGCGGGAGTGGAAGAGACCCAGTACTTC
. | . | TRBJ1-6 | TRBV19 | 14 | CASSMVQLNSPLHF | TGTGCCAGTAGTATGGTACAGTTAAATTCACCCCTCCACTTT
TRBD2 | . | TRBJ2-3 | TRBV7-2 | 13 | CASSPSGQNTQYF | TGTGCCAGCAGCCCTAGCGGGCAGAATACGCAGTATTTT
TRBD2 | . | TRBJ2-3 | TRBV5-4 | 15 | CASSSTSGGADTQYF | TGTGCCAGCAGCTCGACTAGCGGGGGGGCGGATACGCAGTATTTT
. | . | TRBJ1-1 | TRBV6-1 | 14 | CASTALGGNTEAFF | TGTGCCAGCACTGCATTGGGAGGCAACACTGAAGCTTTCTTT
TRBD1 | . | TRBJ1-4 | TRBV28 | 14 | CASSLGQGRGKLFF | TGTGCCAGCAGTCTTGGACAGGGGCGAGGAAAACTGTTTTTT
TRBD2 | . | TRBJ2-1 | TRBV10-1 | 16 | CASVPLESGTYNEQFF | TGCGCCAGCGTCCCGTTAGAAAGCGGGACTTACAATGAGCAGTTCTTC
. | . | TRBJ2-7 | TRBV11-2 | 15 | CASATEHRPGDEQYF | TGTGCCAGCGCCACCGAACATCGGCCCGGGGACGAGCAGTACTTC
TRBD2 | . | TRBJ2-3 | TRBV6-4 | 15 | CASYVMRGAADTQYF | TGTGCCAGCTACGTGATGCGGGGGGCCGCGGATACGCAGTATTTT
TRBD1 | once | TRBJ1-4 | TRBV25-1 | 16 | CASSVPNRGQNEKLFF | TGTGCCAGCAGTGTTCCCAACAGGGGGCAGAATGAAAAACTGTTTTTT
TRBD1 | . | TRBJ2-5 | TRBV6-6 | 16 | CASSGTGLGYQETQYF | TGTGCCAGCAGTGGGACAGGGCTAGGGTACCAAGAGACCCAGTACTTC
. | . | TRBJ2-7 | TRBV6-6 | 14 | CASSYSNKIGEQYF | TGTGCCAGCAGTTACTCGAACAAGATTGGCGAGCAGTACTTC
. | . | TRBJ1-1 | TRBV29-1 | 15 | CSVDGGEAVNTEAFF | TGCAGCGTCGACGGGGGGGAGGCAGTGAACACTGAAGCTTTCTTT
. | . | TRBJ2-7 | TRBV28 | 14 | CASSLTGSSYEQYF | TGTGCCAGCAGTTTGACAGGAAGCTCCTACGAGCAGTACTTC
. | . | TRBJ2-3 | TRBV5-4 | 16 | CASSSKGPPPTDTQYF | TGTGCCAGCAGCTCCAAGGGGCCACCACCCACAGATACGCAGTATTTT
. | once | TRBJ1-1 | TRBV5-1 | 14 | CASSSTLGGTEAFF | TGCGCCAGCAGCTCCACTTTAGGGGGTACTGAAGCTTTCTTT
. | . | TRBJ1-5 | TRBV27 | 12 | CASRFGDQPQHF | TGTGCCAGCAGGTTCGGGGATCAGCCCCAGCATTTT
TRBD1 | . | TRBJ1-1 | TRBV7-9 | 13 | CASSLQGDTEAFF | TGTGCCAGCAGCCTACAGGGGGACACTGAAGCTTTCTTT
. | . | TRBJ1-4 | TRBV10-1 | 12 | CASSEDEEKLFF | TGCGCCAGCAGCGAAGATGAGGAAAAACTGTTTTTT
TRBD1 | few | TRBJ1-2 | TRBV5-1 | 14 | CASSPEGGGYGYTF | TGCGCCAGCAGCCCGGAAGGGGGCGGCTATGGCTACACCTTC
TRBD2 | . | TRBJ2-3 | TRBV11-2 | 15 | CASSLTSGSTDTQYF | TGTGCCAGCAGCCTGACTAGCGGGAGCACAGATACGCAGTATTTT
. | . | TRBJ1-1 | TRBV5-1 | 14 | CASTPRGFSTEAFF | TGCGCCAGCACACCGAGAGGCTTCAGCACTGAAGCTTTCTTT
TRBD1 | . | TRBJ2-7 | TRBV18 | 14 | CASSSRGLEGEQYF | TGTGCCAGCTCATCCAGGGGGCTCGAGGGCGAGCAGTACTTC
. | . | TRBJ1-2 | TRBV5-6 | 14 | CASYSPDRNYGYTF | TGTGCCAGCTACTCCCCGGACAGAAACTATGGCTACACCTTC
. | . | TRBJ2-3 | TRBV5-1 | 13 | CASSLEWADTQYF | TGCGCCAGCAGCTTGGAATGGGCCGATACGCAGTATTTT
. | . | TRBJ2-5 | TRBV7-7 | 13 | CASSRDYQETQYF | TGTGCTAGCAGCCGGGACTACCAAGAGACCCAGTACTTC
TRBD1 | . | TRBJ1-1 | TRBV28 | 15 | CASRETGGKNTEAFF | TGTGCCAGCAGGGAGACAGGGGGAAAGAACACTGAAGCTTTCTTT
TRBD1 | . | TRBJ2-2 | TRBV2 | 13 | CASRRTGSGELFF | TGTGCCAGCAGACGGACAGGGTCCGGGGAGCTGTTTTTT